Below, 14 T cell receptor beta chains from the same sample are listed, as sequenced in a study of shared clonotypes between healthy human individuals (dated by TCRdb to between 2020 and 2021). CD8 naive samples were obtained by positive selection for CCR7 among CD45RO-negative cells, yielding a CD45RA+CCR7+ population from which TemRA cells were excluded. Libraries were made using the immunoSEQ multiplex PCR assay. This immuneACCESS table, as held by TCRdb, lists in-frame sequences with V and J called but not all clones. Of the missing ones, under half trace to an unresolved V gene in checked studies; the others have no known cause. The sample contains more than 600,000 clones, 92% of them found a single time. In total, the top ten clones hold 24% of the sample. The sequenced sample was naive CD8+ T cells sorted from blood. What the cell subset or site label conveys for this sample: CD45RA+CCR7+. These receptors were collected from a man younger than 40 in good health.

The chain has TRBV27 and TRBJ1-1; possible D gene TRBD1, 6 bases. The ends were cut back, 2 bases at V and 8 bases at J, with 12 bases in the middle. This CDR3 is built from 13 residues. In germline, CDR1 is MNHEY, CDR2 SMNVEV (reference sequence). For the CDR3, the DNA is TGTGCCAGCAGTTTAAGGGGGGCAAGGGAAGCTTTCTTT. Amino acid sequence: CASSLRGAREAFF.

The chain couples TRBV18 to TRBJ2-2; D is undetermined. The V and J ends lost 5 bases and 4 bases respectively, with 8 bases between them. CDR3 length: 13 amino acids. Germline V gene lookup returns CDR1 KGHSH and CDR2 LQKENI. DNA of the CDR3: TGTGCCAGCTCAATTTCTGGCACCGGGGAGCTGTTTTTT. It translates to CASSISGTGELFF.

The chain joins TRBV27 to TRBJ2-5; D is possibly TRBD1 (5 bases). V shed 2 bases and J shed 2 bases, with 12 bases lying between them. The CDR3 contains 15 residues. Per the germline V gene, CDR1 is MNHEY and CDR2 is SMNVEV (reference sequence). CDR3 loop: CASSLVDKIQETQYF. Here the CDR3 DNA reads TGTGCCAGCAGTTTAGTGGACAAGATACAAGAGACCCAGTACTTC.

On this clone: The sample carries other DNA sequences with the same CDR3. The chain is built from TRBV27 and TRBJ2-5, with D uncertain. With 10 bases removed from V and 0 bases from J, the gap between germline ends came to 12 bases. The CDR3 contains 13 residues. From germline, CDR1 is MNHEY and CDR2 SMNVEV (reference sequence). The CDR3 DNA sequence: TGTGCCACAGCTGAGTTGTACCAAGAGACCCAGTACTTC. Protein product: CATAELYQETQYF.

A note on this clone: Different DNA sequences within this sample yield the same CDR3. The chain links TRBV6-5 to TRBJ1-5; D not resolved. CDR1 MNHEY and CDR2 SVGAGI come from the germline V gene. The CDR3 spans 13 residues. Trimming pared 4 bases from V and 0 bases from J, leaving 4 bases between. The CDR3 DNA sequence: TGTGCCAGCAGTTCTAATAGCAATCAGCCCCAGCATTTT. Protein product: CASSSNSNQPQHF.

J is TRBJ2-1 and V is TRBV7-9, with D hard to call. In germline, CDR1 is SEHNR, CDR2 FQNEAQ (reference sequence). The CDR3 length is 17 residues. Trimming stripped 2 bases from V and 3 bases from J, with 17 bases between. The CDR3 protein is CASSLHFAANYYNEQFF. Here the CDR3 DNA reads TGTGCCAGCAGCTTACATTTTGCAGCAAATTACTACAATGAGCAGTTCTTC.

This chain joins TRBV7-9 and TRBJ2-1; 7 bases align to TRBD1. Germline CDR1 is SEHNR and CDR2 is FQNEAQ (reference sequence). The trim removed 5 bases at V and 3 bases at J, leaving 10 bases unmatched. This CDR3 has 16 amino acids. CDR3 residues: CASSHRDSLDYNEQFF. CDR3 in DNA: TGTGCCAGCAGCCATCGGGACAGTTTGGACTACAATGAGCAGTTCTTC. The whole variable domain, filled in from reference TRBV7-9 and TRBJ2-1, reads DTGVSQNPRHKITKRGQNVTFRCDPISEHNRLYWYRQTLGQGPEFLTYFQNEAQLEKSRLLSDRFSAERPKGSFSTLEIQRTEQGDSAMYLCASSHRDSLDYNEQFFGPGTRLTVL.

Only one count was recorded for this clone. This sequence joins TRBV30 and TRBJ1-2; perhaps TRBD1 as D (6 bases). The CDR3 is 12 residues long. V was pared by 4 bases and J by 9 bases, with 15 bases between. Germline CDR1 reads GTSNPN; CDR2 reads SVGIG (reference sequence). In DNA form, the CDR3 reads TGTGCCTGGACAGGGGTCGGGGATCGCTACACCTTC. It yields the protein CAWTGVGDRYTF.

J is TRBJ2-7 and V is TRBV4-1; D is unclear. The ends were cut back, 1 base at V and 5 bases at J, with 12 bases in the middle. The CDR3 is 14 residues long. From germline, CDR1 is MGHRA and CDR2 YSYEKL. The CDR3, as DNA: TGCGCCAGCAGCCAAGGACTTGGGCCTGACGAGCAGTACTTC. It translates to CASSQGLGPDEQYF.

The rearrangement links TRBV5-4 to TRBJ1-1; TRBD1 agrees at 8 bases. The CDR3 is 13 residues long. With 2 bases clipped from V and 6 bases from J, the junction kept 3 bases outside the gene matches. Germline V lookup: CDR1 SGHNT, CDR2 YYREEE (reference sequence). The CDR3 sequence is CASSFQGAAEAFF. CDR3 in DNA: TGTGCCAGCAGCTTTCAGGGGGCTGCTGAAGCTTTCTTT.

The chain carries TRBV15 and TRBJ1-4; TRBD1 might be the D (6 bases). V was clipped by 1 base and J by 0 bases, with 9 bases between them. The CDR3 has 16 amino acids. Germline V CDR1 and CDR2: LNHNV, YYDKDF (reference sequence). The CDR3 here is CATSRAQGTTNEKLFF. DNA for the CDR3: TGTGCCACCAGCAGAGCGCAGGGGACAACTAATGAAAAACTGTTTTTT. The full variable domain, with the rest looked up from reference TRBV15 and TRBJ1-4, is DAMVIQNPRYQVTQFGKPVTLSCSQTLNHNVMYWYQQKSSQAPKLLFHYYDKDFNNEADTPDNFQSRRPNTSFCFLDIRSPGLGDTAMYLCATSRAQGTTNEKLFFGSGTQLSVL.

The V and J genes are TRBV4-1 and TRBJ2-7; D perhaps matches TRBD2 (6 bases). V dropped 4 bases and J dropped 2 bases, with 18 bases sitting between them. This CDR3 is built from 16 residues. Per germline, CDR1 MGHRA and CDR2 YSYEKL. The CDR3 DNA is TGCGCCAGCAGCCCATCTGCGGGACTGACGCCCTACGAGCAGTACTTC. Translating gives CASSPSAGLTPYEQYF.

The chain uses TRBV9 and TRBJ2-7, with D possibly being TRBD1 (6 bases). Germline CDR1 and CDR2: SGDLS and YYNGEE. Trimming cost V 0 bases and J 1 base, with 11 bases left between them. This CDR3 is built from 15 residues. CDR3 DNA sequence: TGTGCCAGCAGCGTAGAAACAGGGAAATCCTACGAGCAGTACTTC. This sequence encodes CASSVETGKSYEQYF. The full variable domain, its missing parts supplied by reference TRBV9 and TRBJ2-7, is DSGVTQTPKHLITATGQRVTLRCSPRSGDLSVYWYQQSLDQGLQFLIQYYNGEERAKGNILERFSAQQFPDLHSELNLSSLELGDSALYFCASSVETGKSYEQYFGPGTRLTVT.

V is TRBV27 and J is TRBJ2-3; 11 bases are shared with TRBD2. Germline V gene sequence: CDR1 MNHEY, CDR2 SMNVEV (reference sequence). The ends lost 5 bases at V and 1 base at J; junction bases unmatched: 5. The CDR3 is made up of 16 amino acids. The CDR3 bases are TGTGCCAGCAGTCTACAGGGACTAGCGGGCACAGATACGCAGTATTTT. Amino acid sequence: CASSLQGLAGTDTQYF.